The sequence of this TCR beta chain was determined in a study of T cell repertoires in cytomegalovirus infection. Study-level background: HLA-B-restricted CMV epitopes that are well studied were used alongside recently identified HLA-C-restricted ones. Matching HLA type, along with CMV infection, was indicated by public TCR beta signatures.

V was shortened by 6 bases and J by 8 bases, with 11 bases between the two germline ends. This CDR3 spans 13 amino acids. Germline assignment: CDR1 ENHRY and CDR2 SYGVKD. One entry per CDR3 protein results from TCRdb running MiXCR on the reads. The sample shows 300,000 to 400,000 distinct CDR3 sequences, roughly 29% of them seen only once. This clonotype turned up a few times. Its cognate antigen is unknown. This sample comprised cultured PBMCs, obtained from culture after CMV antigen stimulation. V usage is TRBV10-3 and J usage is TRBJ1-6; D unresolved. The sequence was obtained from a human donor in good health (CMV status not recorded). Some clones in this sample may be carry-over from other donors' samples. CDR3 in DNA: TGTGCCATCAGAATTGGTTCGGATTCACCCCTCCACTTT. Its protein is CAIRIGSDSPLHF.